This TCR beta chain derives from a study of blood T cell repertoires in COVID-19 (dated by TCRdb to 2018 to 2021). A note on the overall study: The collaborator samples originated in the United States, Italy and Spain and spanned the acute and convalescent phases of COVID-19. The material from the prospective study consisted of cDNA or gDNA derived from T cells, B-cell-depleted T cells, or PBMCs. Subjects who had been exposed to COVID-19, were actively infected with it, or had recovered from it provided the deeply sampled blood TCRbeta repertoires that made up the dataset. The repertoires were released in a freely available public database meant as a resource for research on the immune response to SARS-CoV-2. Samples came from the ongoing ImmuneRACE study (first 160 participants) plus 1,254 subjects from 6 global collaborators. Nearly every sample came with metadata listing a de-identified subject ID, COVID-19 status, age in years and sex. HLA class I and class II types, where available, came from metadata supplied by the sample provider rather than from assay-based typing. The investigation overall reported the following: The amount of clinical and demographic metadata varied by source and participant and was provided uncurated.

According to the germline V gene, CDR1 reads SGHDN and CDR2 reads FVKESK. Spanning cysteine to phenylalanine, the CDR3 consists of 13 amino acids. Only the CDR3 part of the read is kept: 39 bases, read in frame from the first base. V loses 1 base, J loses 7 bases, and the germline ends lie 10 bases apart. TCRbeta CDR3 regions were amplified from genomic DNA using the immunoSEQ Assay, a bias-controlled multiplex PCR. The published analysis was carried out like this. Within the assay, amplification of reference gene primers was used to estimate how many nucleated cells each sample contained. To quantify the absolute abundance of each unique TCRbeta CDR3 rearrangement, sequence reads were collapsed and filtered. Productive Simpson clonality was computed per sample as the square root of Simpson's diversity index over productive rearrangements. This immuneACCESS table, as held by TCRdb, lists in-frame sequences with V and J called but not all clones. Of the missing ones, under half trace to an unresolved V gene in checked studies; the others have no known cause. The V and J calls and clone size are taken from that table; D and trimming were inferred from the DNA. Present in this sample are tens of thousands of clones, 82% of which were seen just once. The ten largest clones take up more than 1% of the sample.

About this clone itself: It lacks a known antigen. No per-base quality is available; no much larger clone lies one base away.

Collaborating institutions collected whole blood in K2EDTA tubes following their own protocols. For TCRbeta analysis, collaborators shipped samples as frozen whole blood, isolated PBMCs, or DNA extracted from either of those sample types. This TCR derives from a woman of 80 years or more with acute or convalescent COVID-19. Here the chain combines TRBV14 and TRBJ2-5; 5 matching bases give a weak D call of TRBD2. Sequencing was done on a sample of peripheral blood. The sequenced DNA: TGTGCCAGCAGCCAAGGGGGAGCAGGGACCCAGTACTTC. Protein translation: CASSQGGAGTQYF. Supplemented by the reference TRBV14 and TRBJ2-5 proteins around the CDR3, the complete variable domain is EAGVTQFPSHSVIEKGQTVTLRCDPISGHDNLYWYRRVMGKEIKFLLHFVKESKQDESGMPNNRFLAERTGGTYSTLKVQPAELEDSGVYFCASSQGGAGTQYFGPGTRLLVL.